These T cell receptor beta chains were read from a single sample in a study of a mutant IDH1 vaccine in newly diagnosed glioma. TCRdb keeps only in-frame clones here, not all; method: immunoSEQ multiplex PCR. The table has about 36,000 clones, roughly 76% seen once. For these receptors, no antigen is known. Sequenced here: PBMCs, sampled from a glioma patient whose treatment included an IDH1 peptide vaccine. These receptors came from a man aged 50-60 years with glioma. CDR3s include the opening cysteine and the closing phenylalanine or tryptophan. The order of the fields is V gene, clone size, D gene, J gene, CDR3 DNA, CDR3 protein. D genes are given only for firm matches. Size tells how often a clone was seen (once, few, many) or the class of an expanded clone, and some rows leave it out.

>TRBV10-2|.|.|TRBJ2-3
TGCGCCAGCAGAGCCGGGACTGTGGCCACAGATACGCAGTATTTT
CASRAGTVATDTQYF
>TRBV4-1|.|TRBD2|TRBJ2-5
TGCGCCAGCAGCTCAAGCGGGGAGACTAGCGGGCCCCAAGAGACCCAGTACTTC
CASSSSGETSGPQETQYF
>TRBV19|.|.|TRBJ1-5
TGTGCAGCCGGGGGGGGCCTACCAAAGGAGCCCCAGCATTTT
CAAGGGLPKEPQHF
>TRBV18|.|.|TRBJ2-6
TGTGCCAGCTCTCCAAGGACCACAGGGTCTGGGGCCAACGTCCTGACTTTC
CASSPRTTGSGANVLTF
>TRBV2|.|TRBD1|TRBJ1-1
TGTGCCAGCAGTGTAGTGGAGCAGGGGGCAGCTGAAGCTTTCTTT
CASSVVEQGAAEAFF
>TRBV6-4|.|.|TRBJ2-3
TGTGCCAGCAGTGACGGAAGCACAGATACGCAGTATTTT
CASSDGSTDTQYF
>TRBV7-9|.|.|TRBJ2-5
TGTGCCAGCAGCTTAGCTGATCAAGAGACCCAGTACTTC
CASSLADQETQYF
>TRBV25-1|.|.|TRBJ2-7
TGTGCCAGCACGAGGGGCGTAGCCTACGAGCAGTACTTC
CASTRGVAYEQYF
>TRBV6-5|.|.|TRBJ2-1
TGTGCCAGCAGTTACTCCCCCTACAATGAGCAGTTCTTC
CASSYSPYNEQFF
>TRBV6-5|.|.|TRBJ1-2
TGTGCCAGCACCTCCCAAACCGGTGGCTACACCTTC
CASTSQTGGYTF
>TRBV5-8|.|TRBD1|TRBJ1-5
TGTGCCAGCAGCTTGGGACAGGGTAGCAATCAGCCCCAGCATTTT
CASSLGQGSNQPQHF
>TRBV27|.|.|TRBJ1-4
TGTGCCAGCAGGCCCGGGACTGCAACTAATGAAAAACTGTTTTTT
CASRPGTATNEKLFF
>TRBV5-1|.|.|TRBJ1-1
TGCGCCAGCAGCTTGGGCATAGCGAACACTGAAGCTTTCTTT
CASSLGIANTEAFF
>TRBV15|.|.|TRBJ1-1
TGTGCCACCAGCAGAGATCGCTTTGAAGCTTTCTTT
CATSRDRFEAFF
>TRBV15|once|.|TRBJ1-4
TGTGCCACCAGCCCCAGGGGCAGCGGAAATGAAAAACTGTTTTTT
CATSPRGSGNEKLFF
>TRBV19|.|.|TRBJ1-5
TGTGCCAGTAACGGGGAGGGCAATCAGCCCCAGCATTTT
CASNGEGNQPQHF
>TRBV5-6|.|.|TRBJ2-7
TGTGCCAGCAGCTTGGGGGCAGGCAGCTCCTACGAGCAGTACTTC
CASSLGAGSSYEQYF
>TRBV7-8|once|TRBD1|TRBJ2-3
TGTGCCAGCAACTCAAAGAGGGACAGGGATACGCAGTATTTT
CASNSKRDRDTQYF
>TRBV6-5|.|TRBD2|TRBJ2-7
TGTGCCAGCAGGGGGACTAGCAGTTACGGCGTGCAGTACTTC
CASRGTSSYGVQYF
>TRBV6-4|once|.|TRBJ1-4
TGTGCCAGCAGAACTGGGGAGGTAAGTCTGTTTTTT
CASRTGEVSLFF
>TRBV5-4|.|TRBD2|TRBJ2-7
TGTGCCAGCAGCCCATCCTCGACATCGGGAGGGCCCTACGAGCAGTACTTC
CASSPSSTSGGPYEQYF
>TRBV15|.|.|TRBJ1-1
TGTGCCACCAGCAGAGATCCCTCATTTAACACTGAAGCTTTCTTT
CATSRDPSFNTEAFF
>TRBV11-1|.|.|TRBJ1-1
TGTGCCAGCTCGAAAGGCACTGAAGCTTTCTTT
CASSKGTEAFF
>TRBV7-6|.|TRBD1|TRBJ2-7
TGTGCCAGCAGCTCACCGGGACAGGGGATCGAGCAGTACTTC
CASSSPGQGIEQYF
>TRBV2|once|TRBD1|TRBJ2-7
TGTGCCAGCACCGGGACAGGGAACTACGAGCAGTACTTC
CASTGTGNYEQYF
>TRBV5-1|.|.|TRBJ1-4
TGCGCCAGCAGCTTGCCGGGGAATGAAAAACTGTTTTTT
CASSLPGNEKLFF
>TRBV4-1|.|TRBD1|TRBJ1-4
TGCGCCAGCAGCCAACCCGGACAGGGGAGGGAAAAACTGTTTTTT
CASSQPGQGREKLFF
>TRBV6-5|.|.|TRBJ1-1
TGTGCCAGCGCCCCCAGATCCTTGAACACTGAAGCTTTCTTT
CASAPRSLNTEAFF
>TRBV7-9|.|.|TRBJ1-2
TGTGCCAGCGCCCGACAAGAGACAGGATATTATGGCTACACCTTC
CASARQETGYYGYTF
>TRBV25-1|.|.|TRBJ2-1
TGTGCCAGCAGTGCTAACAATGAGCAGTTCTTC
CASSANNEQFF
>TRBV5-4|.|.|TRBJ2-3
TGTGCCAGCAGCTCCCCCGGAGGACCCACTATCAACTACGATACGCAGTATTTT
CASSSPGGPTINYDTQYF
>TRBV9|few|.|TRBJ1-5
TGTGCCAGCAGCGTAGGGGATAGCAATCAGCCCCAGCATTTT
CASSVGDSNQPQHF
>TRBV14|.|.|TRBJ1-2
TGTGCCAGCAGCCAGAGTCGGCGGCTCGGCTACACCTTC
CASSQSRRLGYTF
>TRBV7-2|.|.|TRBJ2-7
TGTGCCAGCAGCCAAGGGAAGACGGCTAGCGAGCAGTACTTC
CASSQGKTASEQYF
>TRBV28|.|.|TRBJ2-7
TGTGCCAGCAGTTCCCACCAACGCCCACACGAGCAGTACTTC
CASSSHQRPHEQYF
>TRBV5-4|.|.|TRBJ2-3
TGTGCCAGCAGCTTTGGGTATTCGTCAGCAGATACGCAGTATTTT
CASSFGYSSADTQYF
>TRBV10-3|.|.|TRBJ2-5
TGTGCCGTCGGTCCCGGGGAGACCCAGTACTTC
CAVGPGETQYF
>TRBV27|.|TRBD2|TRBJ2-7
TGTGCCAGCAGTTTATCCCCTAGCGGGAGTGACTACGAGCAGTACTTC
CASSLSPSGSDYEQYF
>TRBV5-1|.|.|TRBJ1-4
TGCGCCAGCAGCGTCCGGCCTTTCGGGAATGAAAAACTGTTTTTT
CASSVRPFGNEKLFF
>TRBV11-1|.|TRBD2|TRBJ2-7
TGTGCCAGCAGCTTCTTAGCGGGGAAGGACGAGCAGTACTTC
CASSFLAGKDEQYF
>TRBV5-1|.|TRBD2|TRBJ2-1
TGCGCCAGCACCCCGACTAGCGGATCCTACAATGAGCAGTTCTTC
CASTPTSGSYNEQFF